This T cell receptor (beta chain) was sequenced for a study of cytomegalovirus exposure and HLA in healthy donors. This PCR relied on a set of 60 Vbeta primers and 13 Jbeta primers. In the original processing: In a later analysis, 8.5 million to 14 million of some 80 million unique beta chains occurred in at least two donors. Assay: immunoSEQ multiplex PCR; the TCRdb copy retains only in-frame clones and omits some. V and J calls and clone size follow that table, whereas D and trimming were derived from the DNA. The sample records 150,000 to 200,000 clones, more than 75% being singletons. Remarks on this clone: The target antigen is unknown.

Notes on the study in general: It was confirmed in vitro that a few of the CMV-associated chains were specific for CMV antigens.

The germline gives CDR1 SGHTA, CDR2 FQGNSA. Between the trimmed V and J ends, which lost 5 bases and 4 bases, there was a span of 9 bases. The CDR3 loop spans 12 amino acids. This TCR derives from a woman in her 30s in good health and CMV-seropositive. Sequencing was carried out using PBMCs. The chain employs TRBV7-2 and TRBJ2-7; possible D gene TRBD1, 6 bases. CDR3 DNA: TGTGCCAGCAGCGCAACAGGGTACGAGCAGTACTTC. The encoded protein is CASSATGYEQYF.